These T cell receptor beta chains were read from a single sample in a study of T-cell reconstitution after alpha-beta-depleted transplantation in children. Each CDR3 protein gets one entry after TCRdb re-called the PCR reads with MiXCR. The sample holds roughly 340,000 distinct CDR3 sequences, about a sixth seen once. This material consisted of PBMCs, mostly from graft donor cells, taken 360 days after TCRalphabeta/CD19-depleted stem cell transplant. The origin of the receptors is a male patient aged 2-15 years who had a stem cell transplant for acute lymphoblastic leukemia, so the T cells may come from the graft donor. The CDR3 runs from the conserved cysteine through the conserved F or W. Clone sizes are given selectively: once, few, many, or a class where the clone is expanded.

>many|TRBV7-2|TRBJ2-2|15
CASSLGMANTGELFF
>many|TRBV7-9|TRBJ1-1|14
CASSLIASNTEAFF
>-|TRBV6-2/TRBV6-3|TRBJ1-3|14
CASGRGVSGNTIYF
>few|TRBV3-1|TRBJ1-2|14
CASSQVLRGYGYTF
>-|TRBV12-3/TRBV12-4|TRBJ2-5|14
CASSLGGVVGTQYF
>-|TRBV10-2|TRBJ2-7|15
CASRGWGRNSYEQYF
>-|TRBV28|TRBJ2-3|14
CASLSGGLTDTQYF
>-|TRBV7-9|TRBJ2-7|13
CASSPPWTYEQYF
>-|TRBV7-2|TRBJ1-1|15
CASSLALGQNTEAFF
>-|TRBV4-3|TRBJ2-1|13
CASSQGANNEQFF
>-|TRBV18|TRBJ2-7|15
CASSPTSGRRDEQYF
>-|TRBV6-2/TRBV6-3|TRBJ1-2|12
CASSPHSYGYTF
>few|TRBV7-6|TRBJ2-1|11
CASSPGGEQFF
>few|TRBV6-2/TRBV6-3|TRBJ2-1|15
CASSRTSGRRNEQFF
>-|TRBV2|TRBJ2-2|15
CASTSDGTETGELFF
>-|TRBV27|TRBJ1-1|16
CASSLIGGGVGTEAFF
>-|TRBV18|TRBJ2-2|12
CASSAEAGELFF
>few|TRBV10-3|TRBJ2-3|13
CAIHREGTDTQYF
>few|TRBV28|TRBJ1-5|15
CASSNRQGRGQPQHF
>once|TRBV27|TRBJ2-5|15
CASSQVAGVEETQYF
>-|TRBV11-3|TRBJ2-1|13
CASSLDLTSVQFF
>many|TRBV28|TRBJ2-3|18
CASSLFWASGRAMNTQYF
>-|TRBV28|TRBJ2-1|15
CASSYFRDRGLEQFF
>-|TRBV11-2|TRBJ2-5|16
CASSPGVAGAGETQYF
>few|TRBV10-1|TRBJ1-6|13
CASSDRRNSPLHF
>few|TRBV6-2/TRBV6-3|TRBJ1-5|13
CASAGGLGQPQHF
>-|TRBV11-3|TRBJ2-3|21
CASSSIGGMVYGRDITDTQYF
>-|TRBV5-1|TRBJ1-1|15
CASSPREGEGTEAFF
>few|TRBV21-1|TRBJ2-5|15
CALRELKVGQETQYF
>-|TRBV4-2|TRBJ2-1|14
CASSQGDRVGEQFF
>many|TRBV4-3|TRBJ1-6|13
CASSQGVVSPLHF
>few|TRBV9|TRBJ2-5|16
CASSASTSGYQETQYF
>-|TRBV29-1|TRBJ2-2|13
CSVRGVIPGELFF
>few|TRBV7-3|TRBJ2-1|15
CASSLNSGSYNEQFF
>-|TRBV5-1|TRBJ2-3|17
CASSLQPGTGGADTQYF
>-|TRBV18|TRBJ2-1|16
CASSPLSGSSYNEQFF
>-|TRBV12-3/TRBV12-4|TRBJ2-7|17
CASSLEYWSGRAREQYF
>few|TRBV11-2|TRBJ2-1|18
CASSLDRLAGATYNEQFF
>many|TRBV4-1|TRBJ2-1|15
CASSPLGLAGGEQFF
>few|TRBV4-3|TRBJ2-6|16
CASSLIRGGGANVLTF
>-|TRBV4-3|TRBJ2-7|15
CASSQEGDRSYEQYF